In its sample, the clone carrying this T cell receptor (beta chain) was seen a few times. As yet, its antigen is unknown. Sequencing ends 3 residues short of the CDR3 end; the germline J gene provides the rest. CDR1 SGHTA and CDR2 FQGNSA come from the germline V gene. This CDR3 spans 14 amino acids. The data are from a study of T cell clonality in common variable immunodeficiency. Sequencing input was equivalent genomic DNA from CVID and controls. Clones were sequenced by immunoSEQ multiplex PCR, and TCRdb holds only the in-frame ones, with some missing. The sample yields roughly 58,000 clones, without any singletons. The study, taken as a whole, reports: Compared with healthy controls, CVID subjects showed increased TCRbeta clonality, mostly in about a third. Common variable immunodeficiency TCR beta sequences reportedly had fewer deletions and N-nucleotide insertions.

The chain couples TRBV7-2 to TRBJ2-2; 9 positions match TRBD2. The TCR comes from a person aged 18 to 70 in good health. The material sequenced was peripheral blood mononuclear cells. The CDR3 loop is CASSGSGGPARLFF. The covered CDR3 bases are TGTGCCAGCAGCGGTAGCGGGGGCCCTGCTCGG.